This note documents a single T cell receptor beta chain sequence. The antigen remains undetermined. The data belong to a study of cytomegalovirus exposure and HLA in healthy donors. Study results and limitations: Roughly uniform sequencing depth across donors was assumed, possibly incorrectly. Later analysis identified a missense DCLRE1C variant that was linked to TCR beta V- and J-gene trimming.

In the PCR, 60 Vbeta and 13 Jbeta primers were used. Only in-frame clones appear in the TCRdb table, and some are missing; sequencing was by immunoSEQ multiplex PCR. The repertoire holds some 130,000 clones, with about 74% as singletons. The V segment lost 4 bases and the J segment 4 bases; nucleotides outside the gene matches: 13. The CDR3 sequence is 16 residues long. The germline CDR1 and CDR2 sequences are GTSNPN and SVGIG (reference sequence). This TCR came from a man aged 35 to 55 in good health and CMV-seronegative. V is TRBV30 and J is TRBJ1-1; TRBD1 aligns across 9 bases. Sequences were obtained from PBMCs. The CDR3 protein is CAWNTGTGTVGTEAFF. The DNA of the CDR3 is TGTGCCTGGAATACCGGGACAGGGACTGTAGGCACTGAAGCTTTCTTT.